These 3 T cell receptor beta chains originate from one sample sequenced in a study of blood T cell repertoires in COVID-19. The protocol was immunoSEQ multiplex PCR, while the TCRdb copy is restricted to in-frame clones and leaves out a portion. The table lists about 15,000 clones, about three quarters of them singletons. Sample: peripheral blood. The receptor source for this set is a man between 65 and 79 years old with acute or convalescent COVID-19.

This clone came up a few times. The chain links TRBV7-2 to TRBJ1-6; a weak D match, TRBD1 (5 bases). The germline V gene has CDR1 SGHTA and CDR2 FQGNSA. This CDR3 spans 14 amino acids. Trimming took 4 bases from V and 12 from J, leaving 16 bases between them. DNA for the CDR3: TGTGCCAGCAGCTCGGACAAGAGTGGTAAACCCCTCCACTTT. Translation gives CASSSDKSGKPLHF.

The V gene is TRBV2, the J gene TRBJ1-4; no reliable D call. The CDR3 has 13 residues. From germline, CDR1 is SNHLY and CDR2 FYNNEI. Deletions cut 7 bases from V and 3 bases from J, with 9 bases between. The CDR3 region is CASNVKPNEKLFF. Written as DNA, the CDR3 is TGTGCCAGCAACGTAAAGCCTAATGAAAAACTGTTTTTT.

This clone was found a few times. The rearrangement links TRBV29-1 to TRBJ2-2; 14 bases align to TRBD2. The J segment lost 6 bases and the V segment lost 4 bases, leaving 7 bases of the junction unmatched. This CDR3 is built from 16 residues. In germline, CDR1 is SQVTM, CDR2 ANQGSEA. The DNA of the CDR3 is TGCAGCGTTGCGGGACTAGCGGGAGTGAAGTCCGGGGAGCTGTTTTTT. It encodes CSVAGLAGVKSGELFF.